This T cell receptor beta chain was sequenced during a study of blood T cell repertoires in COVID-19. In the authors' methods: Amplification from reference gene primers served as the basis for estimated nucleated cell counts. Clones were read by immunoSEQ multiplex PCR, and TCRdb kept only the in-frame ones, dropping some. That table furnishes V, J and clone size, whereas the DNA furnished D and trimming. The sample lists about 350,000 clones, roughly 90% occurring once. This clone was recorded once. The CDR3 is 13 amino acids. The V end lost 6 bases, the J end lost 8 bases, and 16 bases lay between the germline ends. The germline gives CDR1 MDHEN, CDR2 SYDVKM.

Source material: PBMCs or T cells enriched from blood (not recorded which). The V gene is TRBV28, the J gene TRBJ1-1, with D possibly TRBD1 on 6 matching bases. The clonotype originates from a woman aged 25 to 45 who had recovered from COVID-19. DNA for the CDR3: TGTGCCAGCAGCCCTCCGACCGACAGGGAAGCTTTCTTT. Protein product: CASSPPTDREAFF. Based on the CDR3 plus reference TRBV28 and TRBJ1-1, the full variable domain is DVKVTQSSRYLVKRTGEKVFLECVQDMDHENMFWYRQDPGLGLRLIYFSYDVKMKEKGDIPEGYSVSREKKERFSLILESASTNQTSMYLCASSPPTDREAFFGQGTRLTVV.